This T cell receptor beta chain was recovered during a study of T cell responses to AZD1222 COVID-19 vaccine. Study outcomes and limitations: An increase in Spike-specific TCR breadth and depth was observed after two AZD1222 doses. Of the AZD1222 recipients, only 5 to 7 were seropositive at baseline. Distributed over spike, vaccine-associated CD4 TCRs predominated at 160-218 and 743-854. Most donors were white British, females outnumbered males, and clonal diversity was possibly underestimated.

The method was immunoSEQ multiplex PCR; TCRdb's version includes in-frame clones alone and lacks a portion of them. The table records over 110,000 clones, under 90% of them present only once. A word on this clone: What it recognizes is unknown.

The ends were cut back, 1 base at V and 8 bases at J, with 3 bases in the middle. Looked up from germline, CDR1 is ENHRY and CDR2 is SYGVKD. This CDR3 region has 11 residues. The chain uses TRBV10-3 and TRBJ2-1, with D hard to call. Specimen: peripheral blood, collected 28 days after the second AZD1222 dose. The receptor's source is an adult who received the AZD1222 COVID-19 vaccine. The CDR3 loop is CAISEFYEQFF. In nucleotides, the CDR3 is TGTGCCATCAGTGAGTTCTATGAGCAGTTCTTC.